This T cell receptor (beta chain) was observed in a study of T cell responses to AZD1222 COVID-19 vaccine. Overall study: Samples with a second dose at about 4 or about 12 weeks were pooled together. Broader study findings: Regions left unmutated in variants are reportedly the target of nearly half of spike-specific TCRs. Clonal diversity may have been underestimated in mostly white British donors.

Worth noting for this clone: No antigen is known for it.

V dropped 4 bases and J dropped 4; count of bases not matched to a gene: 1. Germline assignment: CDR1 LNHDA and CDR2 SQIVND (reference sequence). There are 14 residues in the CDR3. Clones were read by immunoSEQ multiplex PCR, and TCRdb kept only the in-frame ones, dropping some. This sample has about 140,000 clones; nearly 95% occur once, and the top ten carry approximately 2.3%. This receptor was taken from an adult in good health. The gene calls are TRBV19 and TRBJ1-5; the match to TRBD1 covers 10 bases. The material sequenced was peripheral blood, taken on day 0 of AZD1222 vaccination. The CDR3 nucleotides are TGTGCCAGTAGTAGGGGACAGGGGAATCAGCCCCAGCATTTT. It translates to CASSRGQGNQPQHF.